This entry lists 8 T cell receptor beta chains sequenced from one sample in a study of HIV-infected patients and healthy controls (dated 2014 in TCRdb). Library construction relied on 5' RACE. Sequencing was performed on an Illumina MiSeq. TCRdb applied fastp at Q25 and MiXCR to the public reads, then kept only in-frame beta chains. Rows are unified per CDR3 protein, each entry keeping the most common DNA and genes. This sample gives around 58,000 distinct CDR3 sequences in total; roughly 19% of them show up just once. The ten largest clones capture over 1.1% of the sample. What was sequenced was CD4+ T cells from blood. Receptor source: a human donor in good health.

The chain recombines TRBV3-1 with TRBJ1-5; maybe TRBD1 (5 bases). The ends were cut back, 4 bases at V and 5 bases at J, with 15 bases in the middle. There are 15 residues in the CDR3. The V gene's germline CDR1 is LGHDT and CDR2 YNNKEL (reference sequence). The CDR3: CASSPDRGFDQPQHF. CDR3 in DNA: TGTGCCAGCAGCCCCGACAGAGGTTTTGATCAGCCCCAGCATTTT. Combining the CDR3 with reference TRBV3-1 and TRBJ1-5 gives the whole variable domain DTAVSQTPKYLVTQMGNDKSIKCEQNLGHDTMYWYKQDSKKFLKIMFSYNNKELIINETVPNRFSPKSPDKAHLNLHINSLELGDSAVYFCASSPDRGFDQPQHFGDGTRLSIL.

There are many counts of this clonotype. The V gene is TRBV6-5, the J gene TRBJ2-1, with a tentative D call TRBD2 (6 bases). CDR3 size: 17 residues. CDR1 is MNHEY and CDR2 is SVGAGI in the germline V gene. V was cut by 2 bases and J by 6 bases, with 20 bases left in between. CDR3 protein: CASSYGRRGGVVNEQFF. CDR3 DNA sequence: TGTGCCAGCAGTTACGGACGTCGAGGCGGGGTTGTCAATGAGCAGTTCTTC.

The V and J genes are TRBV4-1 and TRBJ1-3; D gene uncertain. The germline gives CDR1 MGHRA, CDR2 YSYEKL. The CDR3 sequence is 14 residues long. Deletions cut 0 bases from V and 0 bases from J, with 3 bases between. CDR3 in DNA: TGCGCCAGCAGCCAAGACGTCTCTGGAAACACCATATATTTT. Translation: CASSQDVSGNTIYF.

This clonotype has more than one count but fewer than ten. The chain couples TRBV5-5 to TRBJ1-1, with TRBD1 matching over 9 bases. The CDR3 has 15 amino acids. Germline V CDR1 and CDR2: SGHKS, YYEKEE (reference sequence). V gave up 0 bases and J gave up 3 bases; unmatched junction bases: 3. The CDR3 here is CASSLAGTGYTEAFF. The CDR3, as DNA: TGTGCCAGCAGCTTGGCTGGGACAGGGTACACTGAAGCTTTCTTT.

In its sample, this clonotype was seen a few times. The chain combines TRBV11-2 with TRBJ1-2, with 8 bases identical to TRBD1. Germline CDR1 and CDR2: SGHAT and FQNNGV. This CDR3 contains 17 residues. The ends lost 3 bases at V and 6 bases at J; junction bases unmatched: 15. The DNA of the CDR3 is TGTGCCAGCAGCTTCTCGGAAGGACAGGGAAGACCAGATGGCTACACCTTC. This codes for CASSFSEGQGRPDGYTF.

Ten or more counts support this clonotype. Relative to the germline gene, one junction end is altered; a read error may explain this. The DNA of the CDR3 is TGTGCCAGCAGTGAAGCGGGGGGTTTAGTCCCCTTC. Encoded protein: CASSEAGGLVPF. This chain joins TRBV2 and TRBJ2-7; a weak D match, TRBD2 (6 bases). Germline values: CDR1 SNHLY, CDR2 FYNNEI. There are 12 residues in the CDR3.

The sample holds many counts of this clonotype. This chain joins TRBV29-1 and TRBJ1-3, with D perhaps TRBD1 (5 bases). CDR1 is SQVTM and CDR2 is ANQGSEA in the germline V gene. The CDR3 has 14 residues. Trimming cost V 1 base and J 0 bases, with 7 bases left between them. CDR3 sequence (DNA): TGCAGCGTTGAAGGGGGGAACTCTGGAAACACCATATATTTT. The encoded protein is CSVEGGNSGNTIYF.

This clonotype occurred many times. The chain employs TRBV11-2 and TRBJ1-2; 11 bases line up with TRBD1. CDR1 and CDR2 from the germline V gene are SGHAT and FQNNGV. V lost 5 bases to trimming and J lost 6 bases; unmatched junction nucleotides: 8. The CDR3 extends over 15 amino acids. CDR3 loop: CASSRRTGGSDGYTF. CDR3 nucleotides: TGTGCCAGCAGCCGTAGGACAGGGGGCTCTGATGGCTACACCTTC.